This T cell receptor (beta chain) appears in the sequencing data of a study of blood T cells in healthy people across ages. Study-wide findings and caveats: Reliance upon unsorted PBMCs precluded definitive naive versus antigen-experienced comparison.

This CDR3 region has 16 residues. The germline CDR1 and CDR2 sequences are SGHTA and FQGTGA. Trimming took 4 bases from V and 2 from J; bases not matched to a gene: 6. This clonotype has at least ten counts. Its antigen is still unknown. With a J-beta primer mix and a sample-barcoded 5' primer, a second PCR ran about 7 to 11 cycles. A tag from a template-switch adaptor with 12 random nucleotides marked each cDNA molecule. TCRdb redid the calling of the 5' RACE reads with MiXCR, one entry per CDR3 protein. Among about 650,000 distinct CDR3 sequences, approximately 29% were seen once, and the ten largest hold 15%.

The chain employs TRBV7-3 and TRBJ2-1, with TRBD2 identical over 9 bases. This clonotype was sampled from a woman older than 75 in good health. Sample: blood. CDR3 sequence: CASSSPGGGAYNEQFF. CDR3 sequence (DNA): TGTGCCAGCAGCTCCCCGGGCGGGGGGGCCTACAATGAGCAGTTCTTC.